Listed below are T cell receptor beta chains from one sample, sequenced in a study of cytomegalovirus exposure and HLA in healthy donors. Clones were sequenced by immunoSEQ multiplex PCR, and TCRdb holds only the in-frame ones, with some missing. The sample holds 120,000 or so clones; more than 80% are singletons and the top ten take approximately 10%. The sequenced material came from PBMCs. These receptors were taken from a man aged 25-45 years in good health and CMV-seropositive. Both conserved end residues are trimmed from each CDR3. Each record gives: CDR3 protein, J gene, D gene, V gene. D genes are given only for firm matches.

CDR3: ASSLRDTVPY
J: TRBJ2-7
D: NA
V: TRBV7-2

CDR3: SVESRIGYT
J: TRBJ1-2
D: NA
V: TRBV29-1

CDR3: ASSPQKSYEQY
J: TRBJ2-7
D: NA
V: TRBV27

CDR3: ASSRAGSTDTQY
J: TRBJ2-3
D: NA
V: TRBV14

CDR3: ASSYETGTGIGYT
J: TRBJ1-2
D: TRBD1
V: TRBV6-5

CDR3: ASSLWVAGERF
J: TRBJ2-1
D: TRBD2
V: TRBV5-6

CDR3: SVEGLSGQGDYGYT
J: TRBJ1-2
D: TRBD1
V: TRBV29-1

CDR3: ASTEGIKNTEAF
J: TRBJ1-1
D: NA
V: TRBV25-1

CDR3: ASSQARGGTGTDTQY
J: TRBJ2-3
D: NA
V: TRBV4-2

CDR3: ASRDRGRSYEQY
J: TRBJ2-7
D: TRBD1
V: TRBV19

CDR3: ASSLPSTGSGAF
J: TRBJ1-1
D: TRBD1
V: TRBV7-9

CDR3: ASSSVIGEGNEQF
J: TRBJ2-1
D: TRBD2
V: TRBV11-3

CDR3: ASRVQEVGNEQF
J: TRBJ2-1
D: NA
V: TRBV2

CDR3: ASSLDRGATDTQY
J: TRBJ2-3
D: TRBD1
V: TRBV7-9

CDR3: ASSIDDRGGQPQH
J: TRBJ1-5
D: TRBD1
V: TRBV19

CDR3: ASSIAHNTEAF
J: TRBJ1-1
D: NA
V: TRBV19

CDR3: ASSRTRETQY
J: TRBJ2-5
D: NA
V: TRBV14

CDR3: ASSLRDSVPKNTEAF
J: TRBJ1-1
D: TRBD1
V: TRBV28

CDR3: ASSQESLRDNEAF
J: TRBJ1-1
D: NA
V: TRBV4-1

CDR3: ASSRTGSTYEQY
J: TRBJ2-7
D: NA
V: TRBV19

CDR3: ASSDQTGASSTDTQY
J: TRBJ2-3
D: TRBD1
V: TRBV10-1

CDR3: ASSTGTPLEQY
J: TRBJ2-7
D: NA
V: TRBV18

CDR3: SVRGGYQGANTEAF
J: TRBJ1-1
D: TRBD1
V: TRBV29-1

CDR3: ASSYIDRDYTEAF
J: TRBJ1-1
D: TRBD1
V: TRBV6-5

CDR3: ASLTGLSMNTEAF
J: TRBJ1-1
D: NA
V: TRBV6-1

CDR3: ASTLLQGNTEAF
J: TRBJ1-1
D: NA
V: TRBV4-1

CDR3: SARRQTGEQY
J: TRBJ2-7
D: NA
V: TRBV29-1

CDR3: ASSLDGQGTYEQY
J: TRBJ2-7
D: TRBD1
V: TRBV11-3

CDR3: SAPLADTQY
J: TRBJ2-3
D: NA
V: TRBV20-1

CDR3: ASSHTDRGSYEQY
J: TRBJ2-7
D: TRBD1
V: TRBV7-9

CDR3: ASSETHFLTDTQY
J: TRBJ2-3
D: NA
V: TRBV25-1

CDR3: ASSPSGGAADTQY
J: TRBJ2-3
D: TRBD2
V: TRBV6-4

CDR3: ASTKGLAGEYTGELF
J: TRBJ2-2
D: TRBD2
V: TRBV19

CDR3: ASALPGRGLTLNTEAF
J: TRBJ1-1
D: TRBD1
V: TRBV12-5

CDR3: AWSIGWNTEAF
J: TRBJ1-1
D: NA
V: TRBV30

CDR3: ASSLSRDSSYEQY
J: TRBJ2-7
D: TRBD1
V: TRBV18

CDR3: ASSLGQGDLETQY
J: TRBJ2-5
D: TRBD1
V: TRBV7-9

CDR3: ASSQDPGEGNSPLH
J: TRBJ1-6
D: NA
V: TRBV4-2

CDR3: ASSLEGTGNYGYT
J: TRBJ1-2
D: TRBD1
V: TRBV5-5

CDR3: ASSEAIWLDGYT
J: TRBJ1-2
D: NA
V: TRBV25-1

CDR3: ASSLDSVGYEQY
J: TRBJ2-7
D: NA
V: TRBV27

CDR3: ASSFFWGQTNTGELF
J: TRBJ2-2
D: TRBD1
V: TRBV27

CDR3: SGGTGYGYT
J: TRBJ1-2
D: TRBD1
V: TRBV20-1

CDR3: AAQGRDYEQY
J: TRBJ2-7
D: NA
V: TRBV10-3

CDR3: ASNLQGGQETQY
J: TRBJ2-5
D: NA
V: TRBV6-1

CDR3: SVELQGKTYNEQF
J: TRBJ2-1
D: TRBD1
V: TRBV29-1

CDR3: ASSLGQGKETQY
J: TRBJ2-5
D: TRBD1
V: TRBV7-6

CDR3: AISESEGLDEQY
J: TRBJ2-7
D: NA
V: TRBV10-3

CDR3: ASSSSGTGGGNEQF
J: TRBJ2-1
D: TRBD1
V: TRBV6-6